This T cell receptor (beta chain) is drawn from a study of neurological immune-mediated disorders. The unsorted libraries were generated from a total of 2 million PBMCs, which had been stored in RNAlater at -80 C. The table lists this clonotype with many counts. Its antigen is unknown. cDNA synthesis was performed by 5'RACE with 10-nucleotide random UMIs. Over 200 million TCR-beta sequences, together covering 15-18 subjects, were produced by every individual sequencing run that was carried out. MiXCR was run by TCRdb on the 5' RACE reads, yielding one entry per CDR3 protein. This sample has some 32,000 distinct CDR3 sequences; roughly 14% occur once, and the top ten carry 25% to 35%. Study-wide results and caveats: Among expanded clones, no CDR3 amino acid sequences were shared across subjects, a pattern suggesting private repertoires in all groups.

This TCR was recovered from a man between 65 and 79 years old in good health. The specimen sequenced was PBMCs.

CDR3 loop: CASSLWGAGDTQYF. DNA of the CDR3: TGTGCCAGCAGCTTGTGGGGGGCAGGGGATACGCAGTATTTT. This chain uses TRBV5-5 with TRBJ2-3; D may correspond to TRBD1 or TRBD2 (6 bases each). Trimming stripped 1 base from V and 6 bases from J, with 12 bases between. The germline gives CDR1 SGHKS, CDR2 YYEKEE (reference sequence). The CDR3 has 14 residues.